The next 32 T cell receptor beta chains were all read from a single sample in a study of T cell clonotyping in hematopoietic cell transplantation. Clones were read by immunoSEQ multiplex PCR, and TCRdb kept only the in-frame ones, dropping some. In the table there are 7,000 or so clones, 80% to 90% of which are singletons. The source was PBMCs, collected 100 days after allogeneic stem cell transplant. The origin of the receptors is a male patient in his 50s who had an allogeneic stem cell transplant from a related donor, so the T cells may come from the graft donor. Some clones in this sample may be carry-over from other donors' samples.

The chain uses TRBV4-3 and TRBJ2-7; D perhaps matches TRBD1 (6 bases). Germline-derived CDR1 and CDR2 are LGHNA and YSLEER. The germline V and J ends were trimmed by 4 bases and 4 bases, with 11 bases remaining between them. The CDR3 sequence is 13 residues long. This CDR3 is CASSPDSSYEQYF. In nucleotides, the CDR3 is TGCGCCAGCAGCCCGGACAGTTCATACGAGCAGTACTTC.

The chain links TRBV30 to TRBJ1-4; 7 bases line up with TRBD1. This CDR3 has 16 amino acids. Per the germline V gene, CDR1 is GTSNPN and CDR2 is SVGIG (reference sequence). V gave up 3 bases and J gave up 4 bases; unmatched junction bases: 11. The CDR3 loop is CAWSGISGGVNEKLFF. The CDR3 nucleotides read TGTGCCTGGAGCGGAATCTCAGGGGGTGTTAATGAAAAACTGTTTTTT.

This chain joins TRBV5-1 and TRBJ1-6; 11 bases map to TRBD1. The CDR3 is 18 residues long. The trim removed 1 base at V and 2 bases at J, leaving 5 bases unmatched. CDR1 SGHRS and CDR2 YFSETQ come from the germline V gene. This chain's CDR3 is CASSLWGQGEPYNSPLHF. The DNA of the CDR3 is TGCGCCAGCAGCTTGTGGGGACAGGGGGAACCCTATAATTCACCCCTCCACTTT.

The J gene is TRBJ1-5, the V gene TRBV27; 7 nucleotides match TRBD1. This CDR3 has 17 amino acids. Per the germline V gene, CDR1 is MNHEY and CDR2 is SMNVEV (reference sequence). After removal of 0 bases from V and 2 bases from J, the junction contained 7 bases not matched to a gene. This CDR3 reads CASSLSPHRGGNQPQHF. CDR3 nucleotide sequence: TGTGCCAGCAGTTTATCCCCCCACAGGGGTGGCAATCAGCCCCAGCATTTT.

This chain joins TRBV6-4 and TRBJ1-5, with 7 bases lining up with TRBD1. The CDR3 runs 19 residues. The germline V gene encodes CDR1 MRHNA and CDR2 SNTAGT. The junction had 22 bases not matched to a gene; V was cut back by 5 bases and J by 6 bases. DNA for the CDR3: TGTGCCAGCAGTCTTCATAGTGGACAGGCACCCGGCAGGAGTCAGCCCCAGCATTTT. It encodes CASSLHSGQAPGRSQPQHF.

DNA of the CDR3: TGTGCCAGCAGCTACAGGTCAGCTAACTATGGCTACACCTTC. Its protein product is CASSYRSANYGYTF. V gene TRBV6-4 combines with J gene TRBJ1-2; TRBD1 might be the D (5 bases). This CDR3 spans 14 amino acids. Germline CDR1 reads MRHNA; CDR2 reads SNTAGT. The germline V and J ends were trimmed by 6 bases and 0 bases, with 11 bases remaining between them.

In this sample, this clone turned up once. V is TRBV14 and J is TRBJ2-7; D unresolved. The CDR3 is 13 residues long. From germline, CDR1 is SGHDN and CDR2 FVKESK. The germline V and J ends were trimmed by 5 bases and 2 bases, with 10 bases remaining between them. CDR3 nucleotide sequence: TGTGCCAGCAGCGAGACGGTCACCTACGAGCAGTACTTC. Translating it yields CASSETVTYEQYF. Looking up the rest from reference TRBV14 and TRBJ2-7 gives the full variable domain: EAGVTQFPSHSVIEKGQTVTLRCDPISGHDNLYWYRRVMGKEIKFLLHFVKESKQDESGMPNNRFLAERTGGTYSTLKVQPAELEDSGVYFCASSETVTYEQYFGPGTRLTVT.

This sequence joins TRBV28 and TRBJ1-4; D remains unclear. This CDR3 has 15 residues. Trimming shortened V by 3 bases and J by 6 bases, and 14 bases separated the two germline ends. The V gene's germline CDR1 is MDHEN and CDR2 SYDVKM. The CDR3 loop is CASSFGSEEHEKLFF. Here the CDR3 DNA reads TGTGCCAGCAGTTTCGGCAGCGAAGAACATGAAAAACTGTTTTTT.

CDR3 sequence (DNA): TGTGCCAGCACCAGGGGGGCAACTGGCTACACCTTC. Translating it yields CASTRGATGYTF. The genes are TRBV6-5 and TRBJ1-2; 7 nucleotides agree with TRBD1. This CDR3 has 12 residues. Trimming cost V 7 bases and J 7 bases; bases outside gene matches: 6. Germline CDR1 is MNHEY and CDR2 is SVGAGI.

The rearrangement links TRBV6-5 to TRBJ2-5; TRBD2 matches at 13 bases. CDR3 size: 15 residues. After removal of 6 bases from V and 5 bases from J, the junction contained 6 bases not matched to a gene. Germline V gene lookup returns CDR1 MNHEY and CDR2 SVGAGI. CDR3 sequence reads: CASRRLAGGGETQYF. As DNA, the CDR3 is TGTGCCAGCAGAAGACTAGCGGGGGGCGGGGAGACCCAGTACTTC.

The chain uses TRBV30 and TRBJ2-7, with 10 bases that match TRBD2. The CDR3 loop spans 15 amino acids. The V gene's germline CDR1 is GTSNPN and CDR2 SVGIG (reference sequence). After removal of 0 bases from V and 3 bases from J, the junction contained 5 bases not matched to a gene. The CDR3 sequence: CAWSVGLAGGYEQYF. The CDR3 DNA follows: TGTGCCTGGAGTGTTGGGTTAGCGGGGGGCTACGAGCAGTACTTC.

V and J are TRBV2 and TRBJ2-1; no clear D gene. This CDR3 is built from 11 residues. Deletions cut 5 bases from V and 8 bases from J, with 7 bases between. Per the germline V gene, CDR1 is SNHLY and CDR2 is FYNNEI. The CDR3 spells CASSQSDEQFF. The CDR3 nucleotides are TGTGCCAGCAGTCAGAGCGATGAGCAGTTCTTC.

The rearrangement links TRBV19 to TRBJ2-7; the match to TRBD2 covers 8 bases. The CDR3 loop spans 15 amino acids. V lost 3 bases, J lost 5 bases, and 9 bases stayed unmatched. From germline, CDR1 is LNHDA and CDR2 SQIVND (reference sequence). Here the CDR3 DNA reads TGTGCCAGTAGTATTGCAAGCCTAGCGGGCCACGAGCAGTACTTC. It yields the protein CASSIASLAGHEQYF. The entire variable domain, with the rest obtained from reference TRBV19 and TRBJ2-7, is as follows: DGGITQSPKYLFRKEGQNVTLSCEQNLNHDAMYWYRQDPGQGLRLIYYSQIVNDFQKGDIAEGYSVSREKKESFPLTVTSAQKNPTAFYLCASSIASLAGHEQYFGPGTRLTVT.

This clone was counted a single time. CDR3 sequence reads: CASSSDRAAEMNTEAFF. CDR3 DNA: TGCGCCAGCAGCTCTGACAGGGCGGCGGAGATGAACACTGAAGCTTTCTTT. The rearrangement links TRBV5-1 to TRBJ1-1; 7 bases map to TRBD1. This CDR3 comprises 17 residues. Trimming took 3 bases from V and 0 from J; bases not matched to a gene: 11. Germline CDR1 is SGHRS and CDR2 is YFSETQ.

This clone was found once. The chain joins TRBV11-3 to TRBJ2-5; 7 nucleotides align to TRBD1. V lost 4 bases to trimming and J lost 5 bases; unmatched junction nucleotides: 13. The CDR3 has 16 amino acids. From germline, CDR1 is SGHNT and CDR2 YENEEA. The CDR3 sequence: CASSSDRAGLVETQYF. The CDR3 DNA reads as TGTGCCAGCAGCTCCGACAGGGCGGGTTTAGTGGAGACCCAGTACTTC. The full variable domain, its missing parts supplied by reference TRBV11-3 and TRBJ2-5, is EAGVVQSPRYKIIEKKQPVAFWCNPISGHNTLYWYLQNLGQGPELLIRYENEEAVDDSQLPKDRFSAERLKGVDSTLKIQPAELGDSAVYLCASSSDRAGLVETQYFGPGTRLLVL.

This sequence joins TRBV29-1 and TRBJ1-4; D gene ambiguous. CDR1 is SQVTM and CDR2 is ANQGSEA in the germline V gene. The CDR3 is 14 amino acids. The germline V and J ends were trimmed by 0 bases and 1 base, with 6 bases remaining between them. CDR3 amino acids: CSVEDEQTNEKLFF. CDR3 sequence (DNA): TGCAGCGTTGAAGATGAGCAAACTAATGAAAAACTGTTTTTT.

The sample holds a few counts of this clone. The chain carries TRBV4-2 and TRBJ1-4; D is undetermined. The CDR3 covers 15 residues. In germline, CDR1 is LGHNA, CDR2 YNFKEQ. The V gene lost 1 base and the J gene lost 8 bases, with 14 bases spanning the gap. CDR3 amino acids: CASSQAWGIGEKLFF. CDR3 DNA sequence: TGTGCCAGCAGCCAAGCTTGGGGAATAGGGGAAAAACTGTTTTTT.

This clone was seen a single time. The rearrangement uses TRBV6-5 and TRBJ1-1, with D hard to call. The CDR3 totals 14 residues. V was trimmed by 5 bases and J by 0 bases, leaving 10 bases between them. Germline values: CDR1 MNHEY, CDR2 SVGAGI. The CDR3 is CASSPRSLNTEAFF. Here the CDR3 DNA reads TGTGCCAGCAGTCCCCGCTCATTGAACACTGAAGCTTTCTTT.

The rearrangement uses TRBV6-1 and TRBJ1-5; the match to TRBD1 covers 9 bases. The DNA end favors TRBJ2-3, so the J call may be wrong. CDR1 MNHNS and CDR2 SASEGT come from the germline V gene. This CDR3 is 14 amino acids long. The CDR3 nucleotides are TGTGCCAGCAGTTATCGACAGGGGGATCAGCCCCAGTATTTT. It specifies CASSYRQGDQPQYF.

The CDR3: CAWSRQQGSYTF. CDR3 in DNA: TGTGCCTGGAGCCGACAACAGGGATCCTACACCTTC. The gene calls are TRBV30 and TRBJ1-2, with D tentatively TRBD1 (6 bases). The CDR3 spans 12 residues. Germline CDR1 GTSNPN, CDR2 SVGIG (reference sequence). The V gene lost 3 bases and the J gene lost 10 bases, with 15 bases spanning the gap.

The chain carries TRBV6-5 and TRBJ2-7; maybe TRBD2 (5 bases). Germline V gene data show CDR1 as MNHEY and CDR2 as SVGAGI. The CDR3 extends over 15 amino acids. V was clipped by 0 bases and J by 2 bases, with 11 bases between them. The CDR3 is CASSYSSGSAYEQYF. DNA of the CDR3: TGTGCCAGCAGTTACTCGTCGGGGTCCGCCTACGAGCAGTACTTC.

This chain uses TRBV6-9 with TRBJ2-7; no clear D gene. This CDR3 comprises 15 residues. Trimming left V 4 bases short and J 4 bases short, with 17 bases between. Looked up from germline, CDR1 is MNHGY and CDR2 is SVAAGI. CDR3 protein: CASSSLPPTEYEQYF. CDR3 DNA sequence: TGTGCCAGCAGTTCCTTACCTCCGACCGAATACGAGCAGTACTTC.

As regards this clone: At one end, the junction sequence differs from germline, possibly due to a read error. The rearrangement joins TRBV28 to TRBJ1-2; 7 nucleotides line up with TRBD1. Germline V gives CDR1 MDHEN, CDR2 SYDVKM. This CDR3 is 14 amino acids long. This CDR3 is CASSPDIRDRECPF. CDR3 coding DNA: TGTGCCAGCAGTCCCGATATCCGGGACAGAGAGTGCCCCTTC.

The chain is built from TRBV25-1 and TRBJ2-4; D is possibly TRBD1 (6 bases). The CDR3 sequence is 13 residues long. Trimming cost V 4 bases and J 8 bases, with 12 bases left between them. Germline CDR1 and CDR2: MGHDK and SYGVNS. The CDR3 sequence: CASSVQGRDIQYF. The CDR3 DNA is TGTGCCAGCAGTGTACAGGGTAGGGACATTCAGTACTTC.

The J gene is TRBJ2-3, the V gene TRBV6-1, with no clear D. CDR3 size: 12 residues. The V end was cut by 8 bases, the J end by 0 bases, with 6 bases between. The V gene's germline CDR1 is MNHNS and CDR2 SASEGT. The CDR3 loop reads CASLSSTDTQYF. As DNA, the CDR3 is TGTGCCAGCCTATCTAGCACAGATACGCAGTATTTT.

The chain is built from TRBV6-1 and TRBJ1-2, with TRBD1 matching over 8 bases. CDR3 length: 13 amino acids. Per the germline V gene, CDR1 is MNHNS and CDR2 is SASEGT. The junction had 3 bases not matched to a gene; V was cut back by 6 bases and J by 3 bases. CDR3 DNA sequence: TGTGCCAGCAGCCCAGGGGGCGACTATGGCTACACCTTC. Translation: CASSPGGDYGYTF.

CDR3 sequence (DNA): TGCGCCAGCAGCTTGTATAGCGGGAGGGAGTACGAGCAGTACTTC. This sequence encodes CASSLYSGREYEQYF. The chain uses TRBV5-1 and TRBJ2-7; 11 bases are a match to TRBD2. V shed 1 base and J 4 bases; nucleotides not matched to a gene: 4. CDR3 length: 15 amino acids. Per the germline V gene, CDR1 is SGHRS and CDR2 is YFSETQ.

The chain combines TRBV2 with TRBJ2-3, with D perhaps matching TRBD2 (6 bases). The CDR3 has 14 amino acids. Trimming took 3 bases from V and 5 from J, leaving 12 bases between them. Germline V CDR1 and CDR2: SNHLY, FYNNEI. CDR3 coding DNA: TGTGCCAGCAGTGAGGGCGGGGCTGGAGATACGCAGTATTTT. Its translation: CASSEGGAGDTQYF.

CDR3 coding DNA: TGTGCCAGCAGTTCGGACAGTTACGAGCAGTACTTC. It encodes CASSSDSYEQYF. The V and J genes are TRBV27 and TRBJ2-7; D may be TRBD1 (6 bases). V was shortened by 4 bases and J by 4 bases, with 8 bases between the two germline ends. The CDR3 loop spans 12 amino acids. Per germline, CDR1 MNHEY and CDR2 SMNVEV (reference sequence).

The chain employs TRBV5-1 and TRBJ2-7; TRBD1 is a possible D gene (6 bases). Trimming stripped 4 bases from V and 3 bases from J, with 14 bases between. Germline V gene lookup returns CDR1 SGHRS and CDR2 YFSETQ. This CDR3 has 14 residues. CDR3 nucleotide sequence: TGCGCCAGCAGCCTACTCTCGGACAGCTACGAGCAGTACTTC. It encodes CASSLLSDSYEQYF.

The rearrangement uses TRBV10-3 and TRBJ2-3, with D perhaps matching TRBD1 (7 bases). Germline CDR1 reads ENHRY; CDR2 reads SYGVKD. With 0 bases removed from V and 8 bases from J, the gap between germline ends came to 15 bases. CDR3 length: 15 residues. The DNA of the CDR3 is TGTGCCATCAGTGAGTCGGGAAGACAGGGAGGTACGCAGTATTTT. It is translated as CAISESGRQGGTQYF.

The chain couples TRBV19 to TRBJ2-3; no definite D call. The V gene lost 3 bases and the J gene lost 2 bases, with 9 bases spanning the gap. CDR3 size: 14 residues. Germline V gives CDR1 LNHDA, CDR2 SQIVND (reference sequence). CDR3 sequence (DNA): TGTGCCAGTAGTATTAGGCCAACCACAGATACGCAGTATTTT. Translation: CASSIRPTTDTQYF.